These T cell receptor beta chains were read from a single sample in a study of early T cells in non-severe SARS-CoV-2 infection. TCRdb reprocessed the 5' RACE reads via MiXCR and lists one record per CDR3 protein. The sample consists of tens of thousands of distinct CDR3 sequences, around 13% of them appearing once. The material sequenced was whole blood. These TCRs come from an adult who was a healthcare worker with PCR-confirmed SARS-CoV-2 infection or an uninfected control (not recorded which). The CDR3 runs from the conserved cysteine through the conserved F or W. Each record gives: CDR3 protein, CDR3 length, V gene, D gene. D genes are given only for firm matches.

CDR3 protein: CASTKSPNQPQHF
CDR3 length: 13
V gene: TRBV28
D gene: NA

CDR3 protein: CASSYVPGQGSYAYGYTF
CDR3 length: 18
V gene: TRBV6-5
D gene: TRBD1

CDR3 protein: CSARSIGTPGNYGYTF
CDR3 length: 16
V gene: TRBV20-1
D gene: NA

CDR3 protein: CASSIGQGAYNEQFF
CDR3 length: 15
V gene: TRBV9
D gene: TRBD1

CDR3 protein: CSASGTGSPDTQYF
CDR3 length: 14
V gene: TRBV20-1
D gene: TRBD1

CDR3 protein: CASSQQGYEQYF
CDR3 length: 12
V gene: TRBV27
D gene: NA

CDR3 protein: CASSLGQGATAQYF
CDR3 length: 14
V gene: TRBV11-2
D gene: TRBD1

CDR3 protein: CASSLRLTSGGADTQYF
CDR3 length: 17
V gene: TRBV7-9
D gene: TRBD2

CDR3 protein: CASSYEGTEAFF
CDR3 length: 12
V gene: TRBV6-2/TRBV6-3
D gene: NA

CDR3 protein: CASSQDEGQVSGYTF
CDR3 length: 15
V gene: TRBV4-2
D gene: TRBD1

CDR3 protein: CASSFTLGTGAGGQYF
CDR3 length: 16
V gene: TRBV12-3/TRBV12-4
D gene: TRBD1

CDR3 protein: CASSLSAQPQHF
CDR3 length: 12
V gene: TRBV27
D gene: NA

CDR3 protein: CASRGTGTKTYEQYF
CDR3 length: 15
V gene: TRBV6-2/TRBV6-3
D gene: NA

CDR3 protein: CASRLDPTNEKLFF
CDR3 length: 14
V gene: TRBV28
D gene: NA

CDR3 protein: CASSLGGLFYEQYF
CDR3 length: 14
V gene: TRBV7-2
D gene: NA

CDR3 protein: CASSFLRQGNQPQHF
CDR3 length: 15
V gene: TRBV7-6
D gene: NA

CDR3 protein: CATGRGAYNEQFF
CDR3 length: 13
V gene: TRBV6-2/TRBV6-3
D gene: NA

CDR3 protein: CSARVGQGDTDTQYF
CDR3 length: 15
V gene: TRBV20-1
D gene: TRBD1

CDR3 protein: CASSVAPGLSYEQYF
CDR3 length: 15
V gene: TRBV9
D gene: NA

CDR3 protein: CASSPPGAEQYF
CDR3 length: 12
V gene: TRBV18
D gene: NA

CDR3 protein: CASSLLQDTEAFF
CDR3 length: 13
V gene: TRBV27
D gene: NA

CDR3 protein: CAWMTQGVPGYTF
CDR3 length: 13
V gene: TRBV30
D gene: TRBD1

CDR3 protein: CASSNAGAIYEQYF
CDR3 length: 14
V gene: TRBV6-2/TRBV6-3
D gene: NA

CDR3 protein: CASSVSPFPTDTQYF
CDR3 length: 15
V gene: TRBV7-6
D gene: NA

CDR3 protein: CASAGQANTGELFF
CDR3 length: 14
V gene: TRBV2
D gene: NA

CDR3 protein: CASSLGRAYYEQYF
CDR3 length: 14
V gene: TRBV7-2
D gene: NA

CDR3 protein: CASSTLGTQYF
CDR3 length: 11
V gene: TRBV7-2
D gene: NA